This T cell receptor (beta chain) was profiled in a study of CD8 T cells in ankylosing spondylitis. Study-level points and caveats: Disease-linked clones, CD8+, were relatively rare in peripheral blood. Reportedly, disease-linked clones are significantly enriched in ankylosing spondylitis patients' matched synovial fluid.

This CDR3 is built from 17 residues. Germline-derived CDR1 and CDR2 are SGHRS and YFSETQ. V gave up 0 bases and J gave up 2 bases, with 16 bases separating them. TCRdb reprocessed the 5' RACE reads via MiXCR and lists one record per CDR3 protein. The sample contains some 290,000 distinct CDR3 sequences, around 19% of which appear only once. This clonotype was counted a few times. No antigen is known for it. Sequencing was performed on blood, either unsorted or a sorted T cell fraction (not recorded which). The sequence came from a male donor with ankylosing spondylitis or in good health (not recorded which). The chain recombines TRBV5-1 with TRBJ2-3; D remains ambiguous. Here the CDR3 reads CASSLALLAEPTDTQYF. The CDR3 coding sequence is TGCGCCAGCAGCTTGGCCTTGCTGGCGGAGCCCACAGATACGCAGTATTTT.